What follows are 9 T cell receptor beta chains derived from one specimen sequenced in a study of identical twins. Using its own MiXCR run on the 5' RACE reads, TCRdb lists one record per CDR3 protein. The sample has fewer than 650,000 distinct CDR3 sequences, under 8.5% seen once. Another study also made use of these data, one on yellow fever vaccine responses in identical twins.

The sample was PBMCs. The receptors derive from a woman younger than 35 in good health.

This clonotype occurred many times. The chain uses TRBV5-1 and TRBJ2-2, with D hard to call. V was cut by 0 bases and J by 5 bases, with 8 bases left in between. The CDR3 has 14 amino acids. Germline V lookup: CDR1 SGHRS, CDR2 YFSETQ. The CDR3 loop reads CASSLGLRTGELFF. CDR3 bases: TGCGCCAGCAGCTTGGGACTTAGGACCGGGGAGCTGTTTTTT.

The chain has TRBV2 and TRBJ2-5; 7 bases fit TRBD2. Trimming cost V 10 bases and J 4 bases; bases outside gene matches: 6. CDR1 SNHLY and CDR2 FYNNEI come from the germline V gene. This CDR3 spans 12 amino acids. CDR3 loop: CATGGIGETQYF. The CDR3 coding sequence is TGTGCCACCGGGGGGATTGGAGAGACCCAGTACTTC.

The chain couples TRBV7-9 to TRBJ1-6, with D possibly TRBD1 on 6 matching bases. The germline gives CDR1 SEHNR, CDR2 FQNEAQ (reference sequence). The CDR3 covers 16 residues. V was pared by 0 bases and J by 9 bases, with 15 bases between. The CDR3 loop is CASSLAGPRGGSPLHF. In nucleotides, the CDR3 is TGTGCCAGCAGCTTAGCAGGTCCGCGAGGGGGTTCACCCCTCCACTTT.

This clonotype showed up many times. The gene calls are TRBV10-3 and TRBJ2-6; no firm D call. Germline CDR1 and CDR2: ENHRY and SYGVKD. This CDR3 is 16 amino acids long. V dropped 3 bases and J dropped 0 bases, with 9 bases sitting between them. CDR3 loop: CAISENGTSGANVLTF. Written as DNA, the CDR3 is TGTGCCATCAGTGAAAACGGAACCTCTGGGGCCAACGTCCTGACTTTC.

This clonotype showed up just a few times. The J gene is TRBJ2-1, the V gene TRBV29-1; 8 nucleotides line up with TRBD1. J lost 10 bases, V lost 6 bases, and 5 bases had no gene match. CDR1 is SQVTM and CDR2 is ANQGSEA in the germline V gene. This CDR3 has 11 amino acids. Written as DNA, the CDR3 is TGCAGCGTAGAGACAGGGGTCGAGCAGTTCTTC. Protein product: CSVETGVEQFF.

J is TRBJ1-3 and V is TRBV4-1, with 7 bases aligning to TRBD1. V was pared by 3 bases and J by 4 bases, with 3 bases of the junction left unmatched. The CDR3 extends over 14 amino acids. Germline CDR1 and CDR2: MGHRA and YSYEKL. This chain's CDR3 is CASSHPGQGNTIYF. CDR3 DNA: TGCGCCAGCAGCCACCCGGGACAGGGAAACACCATATATTTT.

This clonotype was detected many times. The chain combines TRBV10-3 with TRBJ2-2; 7 bases agree with TRBD1. Germline lookup yields CDR1 ENHRY and CDR2 SYGVKD. V gave up 6 bases and J gave up 7 bases; unmatched junction bases: 11. The CDR3 consists of 15 residues. Here the CDR3 DNA reads TGTGCCATCAGCACAGGGGCGAGCTCAGGCGGGGAGCTGTTTTTT. Translating it yields CAISTGASSGGELFF.

CDR3 protein: CSASVAGSNILFNQPQHF. CDR3 nucleotide sequence: TGCAGTGCTAGTGTGGCAGGTTCGAATATATTATTCAATCAGCCCCAGCATTTT. The V and J genes are TRBV20-1 and TRBJ1-5; D is uncertain. There are 18 residues in the CDR3. The V gene lost 3 bases and the J gene lost 3 bases, with 24 bases spanning the gap. CDR1 is DFQATT and CDR2 is SNEGSKA in the germline V gene (reference sequence).

In its sample, this clonotype was seen many times. The rearrangement joins TRBV6-5 to TRBJ2-1, with 7 bases fitting TRBD1. V trimming: 3 bases; J trimming: 3 bases; junction bases outside the gene matches: 8. The CDR3 runs 16 residues. Germline V gives CDR1 MNHEY, CDR2 SVGAGI. The CDR3 sequence: CASSYRRTGIYNEQFF. The CDR3 DNA follows: TGTGCCAGCAGTTATCGGCGGACAGGCATCTACAATGAGCAGTTCTTC.